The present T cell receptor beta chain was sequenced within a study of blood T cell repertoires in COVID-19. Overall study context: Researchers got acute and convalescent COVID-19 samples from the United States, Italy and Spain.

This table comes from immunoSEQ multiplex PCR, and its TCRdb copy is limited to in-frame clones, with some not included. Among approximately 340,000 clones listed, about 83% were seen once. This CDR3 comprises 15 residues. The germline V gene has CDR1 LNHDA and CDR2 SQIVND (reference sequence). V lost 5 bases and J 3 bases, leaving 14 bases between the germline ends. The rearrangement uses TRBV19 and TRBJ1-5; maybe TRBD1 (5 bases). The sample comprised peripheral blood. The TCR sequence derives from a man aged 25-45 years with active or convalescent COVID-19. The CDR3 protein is CASSFGTGDNQPQHF. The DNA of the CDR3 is TGTGCCAGTAGTTTCGGGACGGGGGACAATCAGCCCCAGCATTTT. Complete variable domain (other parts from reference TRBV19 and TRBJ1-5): DGGITQSPKYLFRKEGQNVTLSCEQNLNHDAMYWYRQDPGQGLRLIYYSQIVNDFQKGDIAEGYSVSREKKESFPLTVTSAQKNPTAFYLCASSFGTGDNQPQHFGDGTRLSIL.